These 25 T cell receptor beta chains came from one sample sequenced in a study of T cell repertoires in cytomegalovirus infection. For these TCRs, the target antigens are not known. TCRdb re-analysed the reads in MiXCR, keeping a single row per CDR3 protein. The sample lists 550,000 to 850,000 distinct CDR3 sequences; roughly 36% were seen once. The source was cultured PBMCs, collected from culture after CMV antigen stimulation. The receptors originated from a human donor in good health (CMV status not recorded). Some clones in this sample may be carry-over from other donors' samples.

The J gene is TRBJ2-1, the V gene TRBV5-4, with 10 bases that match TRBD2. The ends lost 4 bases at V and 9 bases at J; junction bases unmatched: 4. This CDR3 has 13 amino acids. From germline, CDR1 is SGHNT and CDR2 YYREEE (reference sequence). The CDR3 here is CASSISGGREQFF. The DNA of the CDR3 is TGTGCCAGCAGCATTAGCGGGGGGCGTGAGCAGTTCTTC.

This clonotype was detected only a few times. The CDR3 DNA reads TGCAGTGCTCAAGCGGGGGTGGCCGATACGCAGTATTTT. Protein: CSAQAGVADTQYF. This rearrangement joins TRBV20-1 to TRBJ2-3; 8 nucleotides line up with TRBD2. Looked up from germline, CDR1 is DFQATT and CDR2 is SNEGSKA (reference sequence). V was pared by 5 bases and J by 6 bases, with 7 bases of the junction left unmatched. The length of the CDR3 is 13 residues.

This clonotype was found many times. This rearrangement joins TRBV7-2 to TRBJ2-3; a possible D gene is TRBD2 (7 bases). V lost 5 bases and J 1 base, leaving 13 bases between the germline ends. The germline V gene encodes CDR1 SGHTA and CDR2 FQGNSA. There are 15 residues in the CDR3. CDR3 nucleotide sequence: TGTGCCAGCAGCCACAAGGGGGGGGGCACAGATACGCAGTATTTT. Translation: CASSHKGGGTDTQYF.

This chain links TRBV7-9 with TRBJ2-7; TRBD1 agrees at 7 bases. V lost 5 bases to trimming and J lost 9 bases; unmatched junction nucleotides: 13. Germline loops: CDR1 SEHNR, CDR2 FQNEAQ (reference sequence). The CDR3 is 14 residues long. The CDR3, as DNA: TGTGCCAGCAGCCCGTCGAACTCCCCAGGGGGGCAGTACTTC. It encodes CASSPSNSPGGQYF.

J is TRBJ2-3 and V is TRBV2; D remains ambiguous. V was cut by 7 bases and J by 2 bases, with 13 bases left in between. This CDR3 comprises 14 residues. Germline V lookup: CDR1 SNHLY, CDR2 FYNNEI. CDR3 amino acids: CASTEDETTDTQYF. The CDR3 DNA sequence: TGTGCCAGCACTGAGGATGAAACCACAGATACGCAGTATTTT.

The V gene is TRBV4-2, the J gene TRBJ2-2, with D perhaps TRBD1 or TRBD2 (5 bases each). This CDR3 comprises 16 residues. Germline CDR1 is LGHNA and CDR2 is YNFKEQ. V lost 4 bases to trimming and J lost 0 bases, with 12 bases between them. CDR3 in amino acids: CASSRGDGANTGELFF. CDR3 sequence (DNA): TGTGCCAGCAGCCGAGGGGACGGCGCGAACACCGGGGAGCTGTTTTTT.

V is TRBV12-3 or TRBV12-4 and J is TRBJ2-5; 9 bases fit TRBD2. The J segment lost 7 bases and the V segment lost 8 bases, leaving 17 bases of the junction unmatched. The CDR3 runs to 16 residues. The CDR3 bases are TGTGCCAGCGGGAGGGGAGCGGGGGGCGTGTTCGGGACCCAGTACTTC. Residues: CASGRGAGGVFGTQYF.

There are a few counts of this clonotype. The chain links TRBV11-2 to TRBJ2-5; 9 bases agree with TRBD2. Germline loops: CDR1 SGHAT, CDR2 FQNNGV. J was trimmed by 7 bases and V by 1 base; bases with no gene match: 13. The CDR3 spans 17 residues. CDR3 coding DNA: TGTGCCAGCAGCTTAGCCGGGGCTAGCGGGGCCCTAGGGACCCAGTACTTC. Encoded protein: CASSLAGASGALGTQYF.

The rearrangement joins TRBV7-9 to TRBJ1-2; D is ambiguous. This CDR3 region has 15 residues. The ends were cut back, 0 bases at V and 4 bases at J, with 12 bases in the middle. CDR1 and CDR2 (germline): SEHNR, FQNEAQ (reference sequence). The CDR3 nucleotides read TGTGCCAGCAGCTTAGCCCGCCCACCGCTCTATGGCTACACCTTC. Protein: CASSLARPPLYGYTF.

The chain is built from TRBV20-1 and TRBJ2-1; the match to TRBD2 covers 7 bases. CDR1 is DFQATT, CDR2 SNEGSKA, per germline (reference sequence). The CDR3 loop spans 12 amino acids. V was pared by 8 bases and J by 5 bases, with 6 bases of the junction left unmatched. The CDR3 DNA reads TGCAGTAGGCTAGCGGCGAACAATGAGCAGTTCTTC. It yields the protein CSRLAANNEQFF.

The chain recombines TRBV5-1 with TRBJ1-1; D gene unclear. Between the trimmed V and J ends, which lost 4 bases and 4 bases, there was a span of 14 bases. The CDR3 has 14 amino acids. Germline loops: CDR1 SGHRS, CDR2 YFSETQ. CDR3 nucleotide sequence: TGCGCCAGCAGCGAAAACGAGTGGGGCACTGAAGCTTTCTTT. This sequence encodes CASSENEWGTEAFF.

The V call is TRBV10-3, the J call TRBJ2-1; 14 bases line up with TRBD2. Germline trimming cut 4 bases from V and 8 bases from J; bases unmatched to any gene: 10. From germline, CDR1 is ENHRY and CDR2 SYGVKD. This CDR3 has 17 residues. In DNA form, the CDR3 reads TGTGCCATCAGTGGGGGACTGACTAGCGGGGGGGCGGATGAGCAGTTCTTC. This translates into CAISGGLTSGGADEQFF.

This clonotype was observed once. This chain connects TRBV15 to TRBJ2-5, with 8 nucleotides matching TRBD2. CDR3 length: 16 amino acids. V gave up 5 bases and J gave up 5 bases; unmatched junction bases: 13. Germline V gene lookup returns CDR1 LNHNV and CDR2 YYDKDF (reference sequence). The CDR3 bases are TGTGCCACCAGCCAACCTCTAGCGGGCACCGAGGAGACCCAGTACTTC. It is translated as CATSQPLAGTEETQYF. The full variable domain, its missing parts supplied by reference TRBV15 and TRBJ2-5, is DAMVIQNPRYQVTQFGKPVTLSCSQTLNHNVMYWYQQKSSQAPKLLFHYYDKDFNNEADTPDNFQSRRPNTSFCFLDIRSPGLGDTAMYLCATSQPLAGTEETQYFGPGTRLLVL.

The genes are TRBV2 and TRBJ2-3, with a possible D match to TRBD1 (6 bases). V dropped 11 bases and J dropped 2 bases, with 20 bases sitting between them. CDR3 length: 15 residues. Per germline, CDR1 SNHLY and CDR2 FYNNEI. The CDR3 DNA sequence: TGTGCCGCACGGACAGCGCTTTTAGACACAGATACGCAGTATTTT. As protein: CAARTALLDTDTQYF.

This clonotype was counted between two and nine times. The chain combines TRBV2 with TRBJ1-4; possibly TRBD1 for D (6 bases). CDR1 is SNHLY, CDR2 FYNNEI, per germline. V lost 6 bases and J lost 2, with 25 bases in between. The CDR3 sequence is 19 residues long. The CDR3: CASSAVVRGLTKTNEKLFF. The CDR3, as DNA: TGTGCCAGCAGCGCCGTCGTCAGGGGCCTCACCAAGACTAATGAAAAACTGTTTTTT.

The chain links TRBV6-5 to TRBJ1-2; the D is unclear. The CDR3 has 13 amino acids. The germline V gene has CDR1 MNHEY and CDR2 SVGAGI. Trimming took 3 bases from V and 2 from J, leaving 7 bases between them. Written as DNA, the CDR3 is TGTGCCAGCAGTTATGCGCAGAACTATGGCTACACCTTC. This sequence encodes CASSYAQNYGYTF.

CDR3 coding DNA: TGTGCCAGAAATGGGGAGGGGTTGAGCGGGGAGCTGTTTTTT. Its translation is CARNGEGLSGELFF. The J gene is TRBJ2-2, the V gene TRBV19; 7 bases agree with TRBD2. The CDR3 has 14 amino acids. The germline V gene has CDR1 LNHDA and CDR2 SQIVND (reference sequence). The ends lost 9 bases at V and 7 bases at J; junction bases unmatched: 11.

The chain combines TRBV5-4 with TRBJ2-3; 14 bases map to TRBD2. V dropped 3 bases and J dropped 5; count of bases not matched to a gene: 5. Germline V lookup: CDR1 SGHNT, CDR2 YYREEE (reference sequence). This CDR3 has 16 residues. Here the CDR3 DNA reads TGTGCCAGCAGCTCGGGACTAGCGGGGGTTCTAGATACGCAGTATTTT. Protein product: CASSSGLAGVLDTQYF.

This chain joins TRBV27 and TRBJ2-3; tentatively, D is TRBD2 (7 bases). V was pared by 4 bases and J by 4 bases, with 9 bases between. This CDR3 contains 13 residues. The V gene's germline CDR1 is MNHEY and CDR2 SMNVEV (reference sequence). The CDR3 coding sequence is TGTGCCAGCAGTTGGGGGGGGCCAGATACGCAGTATTTT. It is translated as CASSWGGPDTQYF.

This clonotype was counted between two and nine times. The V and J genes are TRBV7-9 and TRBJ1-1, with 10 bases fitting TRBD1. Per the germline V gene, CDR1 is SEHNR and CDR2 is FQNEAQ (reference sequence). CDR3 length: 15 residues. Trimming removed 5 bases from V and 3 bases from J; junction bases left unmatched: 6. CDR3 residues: CASSAPGQGYTEAFF. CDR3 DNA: TGTGCCAGCAGCGCGCCGGGACAGGGGTACACTGAAGCTTTCTTT.

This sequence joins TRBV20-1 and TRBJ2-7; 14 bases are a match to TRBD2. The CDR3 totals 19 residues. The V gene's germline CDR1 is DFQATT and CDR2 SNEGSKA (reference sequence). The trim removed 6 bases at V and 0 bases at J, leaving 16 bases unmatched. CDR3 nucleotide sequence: TGCAGTGCCTACTTACGGACTAGCGGGAGGTCACATTCCTCCTACGAGCAGTACTTC. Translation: CSAYLRTSGRSHSSYEQYF.

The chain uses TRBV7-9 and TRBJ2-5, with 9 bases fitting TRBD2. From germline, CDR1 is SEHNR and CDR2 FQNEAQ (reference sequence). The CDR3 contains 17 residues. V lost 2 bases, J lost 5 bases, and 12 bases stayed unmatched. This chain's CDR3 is CASSLPGTSSWFETQYF. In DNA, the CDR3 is TGTGCCAGCAGCTTACCCGGGACTAGCAGTTGGTTTGAGACCCAGTACTTC. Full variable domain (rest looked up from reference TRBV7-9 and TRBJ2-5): DTGVSQNPRHKITKRGQNVTFRCDPISEHNRLYWYRQTLGQGPEFLTYFQNEAQLEKSRLLSDRFSAERPKGSFSTLEIQRTEQGDSAMYLCASSLPGTSSWFETQYFGPGTRLLVL.

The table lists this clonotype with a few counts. The CDR3 reads CASSLRPKGAEAFF. In DNA form, the CDR3 reads TGTGCCAGCAGCCTCAGACCCAAGGGAGCTGAAGCTTTCTTT. V usage is TRBV3-1 and J usage is TRBJ1-1, with D unresolved. CDR3 length equals 14 residues. Germline V CDR1 and CDR2: LGHDT, YNNKEL (reference sequence). V shed 4 bases and J shed 6 bases, with 15 bases lying between them. The full variable domain, rest sourced from reference TRBV3-1 and TRBJ1-1, is DTAVSQTPKYLVTQMGNDKSIKCEQNLGHDTMYWYKQDSKKFLKIMFSYNNKELIINETVPNRFSPKSPDKAHLNLHINSLELGDSAVYFCASSLRPKGAEAFFGQGTRLTVV.

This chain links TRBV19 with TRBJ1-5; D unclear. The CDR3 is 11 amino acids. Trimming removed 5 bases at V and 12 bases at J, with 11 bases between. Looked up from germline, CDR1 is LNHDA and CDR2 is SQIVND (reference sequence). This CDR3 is CASSPLWHQHF. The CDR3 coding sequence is TGTGCCAGTAGTCCACTTTGGCACCAGCATTTT.

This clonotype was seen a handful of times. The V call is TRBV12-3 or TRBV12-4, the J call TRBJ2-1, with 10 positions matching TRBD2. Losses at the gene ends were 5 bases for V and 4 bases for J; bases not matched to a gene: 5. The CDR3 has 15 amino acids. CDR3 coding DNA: TGTGCCAGCAGTGGGGGGACTAGCGCTTACAATGAGCAGTTCTTC. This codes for CASSGGTSAYNEQFF.